The 22 T cell receptor beta chains reported below all come from one sample, sequenced in a study of T cells in pancreatic ductal adenocarcinoma. No neoadjuvant therapy was given to the selected pancreatic ductal adenocarcinoma patients before their surgery. Generated by immunoSEQ multiplex PCR, the TCRdb table keeps only in-frame clones and is missing some. The sample records about 100,000 clones, about 96% being singletons. Sequenced sample: PBMCs. The source is a human donor with pancreatic ductal adenocarcinoma.

As for this clone: Different DNA sequences within this sample yield the same CDR3. The CDR3 region is CASSLETGGGYTF. CDR3 DNA sequence: TGCGCCAGCAGCTTGGAGACAGGCGGTGGCTACACCTTC. The rearrangement uses TRBV5-1 and TRBJ1-2; D may be TRBD1 (6 bases). The CDR3 sequence is 13 residues long. Germline lookup yields CDR1 SGHRS and CDR2 YFSETQ. Trimming stripped 0 bases from V and 7 bases from J, with 10 bases between.

This sequence joins TRBV6-6 and TRBJ2-1; weak D call: TRBD1 (6 bases). The V end was cut by 4 bases, the J end by 6 bases, with 13 bases between. CDR1 and CDR2 from the germline V gene are MNHNY and SVGAGI (reference sequence). This CDR3 spans 14 amino acids. The CDR3, as DNA: TGTGCCAGCAGTTCACCGACAGGTTTCAATGAGCAGTTCTTC. Translated, it gives CASSSPTGFNEQFF.

The chain links TRBV28 to TRBJ2-7, with TRBD1 identical over 11 bases. The CDR3 consists of 17 residues. V lost 2 bases to trimming and J lost 5 bases; unmatched junction nucleotides: 11. Germline CDR1 is MDHEN and CDR2 is SYDVKM. This CDR3 is CASSLPGQGAFDDEQYF. The CDR3, as DNA: TGTGCCAGCAGTTTACCTGGACAGGGGGCCTTCGACGACGAGCAGTACTTC.

The J gene is TRBJ2-3, the V gene TRBV19; D might be TRBD1 (6 bases). V was shortened by 5 bases and J by 2 bases, with 8 bases between the two germline ends. The V gene's germline CDR1 is LNHDA and CDR2 SQIVND (reference sequence). This CDR3 has 13 residues. The CDR3, as DNA: TGTGCCAGTAGTGGGGGCTTCACAGATACGCAGTATTTT. Protein product: CASSGGFTDTQYF.

The gene calls are TRBV5-1 and TRBJ2-1, with 14 bases aligning to TRBD2. The V gene's germline CDR1 is SGHRS and CDR2 YFSETQ. V lost 3 bases, J lost 8 bases, and 7 bases stayed unmatched. This CDR3 comprises 16 residues. CDR3 DNA sequence: TGCGCCAGCAGCTCGCCGGGACTAGCGGGAGTTCATGAGCAGTTCTTC. This encodes CASSSPGLAGVHEQFF.

The chain couples TRBV7-6 to TRBJ2-5, with 9 bases fitting TRBD1. This CDR3 has 15 residues. Germline trimming cut 5 bases from V and 4 bases from J; bases unmatched to any gene: 8. Germline assignment: CDR1 SGHVS and CDR2 FNYEAQ. This CDR3 is CASSSSETGGETQYF. The CDR3 DNA is TGTGCCAGCAGCAGTAGTGAGACAGGGGGAGAGACCCAGTACTTC. Together with reference TRBV7-6 and TRBJ2-5, the CDR3 gives the full variable domain: GAGVSQSPRYKVTKRGQDVALRCDPISGHVSLYWYRQALGQGPEFLTYFNYEAQQDKSGLPNDRFSAERPEGSISTLTIQRTEQRDSAMYRCASSSSETGGETQYFGPGTRLLVL.

This chain links TRBV10-3 with TRBJ2-7, with TRBD1 matching over 9 bases. Per the germline V gene, CDR1 is ENHRY and CDR2 is SYGVKD. This CDR3 region has 15 residues. The trim removed 4 bases at V and 2 bases at J, leaving 6 bases unmatched. CDR3 loop: CAISVKGQGTYEQYF. The CDR3 DNA reads as TGTGCCATCAGTGTAAAGGGACAGGGAACCTACGAGCAGTACTTC.

This chain uses TRBV5-6 with TRBJ2-1, with 7 bases that match TRBD1. The CDR3 is made up of 16 amino acids. After removal of 6 bases from V and 2 bases from J, the junction contained 11 bases not matched to a gene. Germline lookup yields CDR1 SGHDT and CDR2 YYEEEE. CDR3 in amino acids: CASTPWRQGPYNEQFF. As DNA, the CDR3 is TGTGCCAGCACCCCTTGGAGACAGGGTCCCTACAATGAGCAGTTCTTC.

This chain links TRBV11-2 with TRBJ2-5; TRBD2 matches 7 bases. The CDR3 spans 13 residues. The germline V gene has CDR1 SGHAT and CDR2 FQNNGV. The V and J ends lost 3 bases and 4 bases, in that order; junction bases with no gene match: 2. The CDR3 loop reads CASSFGEGETQYF. CDR3 coding DNA: TGTGCCAGCAGCTTCGGGGAGGGAGAGACCCAGTACTTC.

The chain is built from TRBV5-1 and TRBJ1-2, with a tentative D call TRBD1 (5 bases). Per germline, CDR1 SGHRS and CDR2 YFSETQ. V was pared by 4 bases and J by 7 bases, with 17 bases between. This CDR3 comprises 14 residues. For the CDR3, the DNA is TGCGCCAGCAGCCGTGGGACTCAGGATAGTGGCTACACCTTC. Amino acid sequence: CASSRGTQDSGYTF.

The V gene is TRBV5-8, the J gene TRBJ1-5, with D perhaps matching TRBD1 (6 bases). The germline V gene has CDR1 SGHTS and CDR2 YDEGEE. This CDR3 contains 13 residues. Between the trimmed V and J ends, which lost 8 bases and 3 bases, there was a span of 12 bases. CDR3 sequence (DNA): TGTGCCAGTCATGGACAGCTCAATCAGCCCCAGCATTTT. It specifies CASHGQLNQPQHF.

This chain joins TRBV6-1 and TRBJ2-7; a weak D match, TRBD1 (5 bases). The CDR3 spans 14 residues. CDR1 MNHNS and CDR2 SASEGT come from the germline V gene. V gave up 4 bases and J gave up 3 bases, with 13 bases separating them. The CDR3 sequence is CASSGGPSNYEQYF. The CDR3, as DNA: TGTGCCAGCAGTGGGGGCCCCTCGAACTACGAGCAGTACTTC.

V gene TRBV19 combines with J gene TRBJ2-7; 10 bases align to TRBD2. The V gene's germline CDR1 is LNHDA and CDR2 SQIVND (reference sequence). J gave up 5 bases and V 8 bases, and 6 bases lay outside the gene matches. CDR3 length: 13 residues. The CDR3 protein is CASQREGRHEQYF. Here the CDR3 DNA reads TGTGCCAGTCAGCGGGAGGGCCGTCACGAGCAGTACTTC.

The chain is built from TRBV9 and TRBJ2-7; 7 bases agree with TRBD1. CDR3 length equals 14 residues. Germline CDR1 and CDR2: SGDLS and YYNGEE. The V gene end was trimmed by 4 bases and the J gene end by 3 bases; junction bases not matched to a gene: 7. DNA for the CDR3: TGTGCCAGCAGCCGAGAGGACAGGCACTACGAGCAGTACTTC. Protein: CASSREDRHYEQYF. Together with reference TRBV9 and TRBJ2-7, the CDR3 gives the full variable domain: DSGVTQTPKHLITATGQRVTLRCSPRSGDLSVYWYQQSLDQGLQFLIQYYNGEERAKGNILERFSAQQFPDLHSELNLSSLELGDSALYFCASSREDRHYEQYFGPGTRLTVT.

The genes are TRBV6-5 and TRBJ2-7, with 10 positions matching TRBD1. The CDR3 extends over 16 amino acids. The ends lost 2 bases at V and 1 base at J; junction bases unmatched: 5. Looked up from germline, CDR1 is MNHEY and CDR2 is SVGAGI. The CDR3, as DNA: TGTGCCAGCAGTTACGGTAGGGACAGGGGTTCCTACGAGCAGTACTTC. It codes for CASSYGRDRGSYEQYF.

This clone has just one count. This chain links TRBV14 with TRBJ2-2; 7 nucleotides align to TRBD1. Trimming took 6 bases from V and 5 from J; bases not matched to a gene: 9. This CDR3 has 15 residues. Germline lookup yields CDR1 SGHDN and CDR2 FVKESK. CDR3 DNA sequence: TGTGCCAGCAGTCTATCGACAGGGCTAACCGGGGAGCTGTTTTTT. This translates into CASSLSTGLTGELFF.

V is TRBV6-5 and J is TRBJ2-3, with 14 bases lining up with TRBD2. The V gene's germline CDR1 is MNHEY and CDR2 SVGAGI. The J segment lost 5 bases and the V segment lost 0 bases, leaving 1 base of the junction unmatched. The CDR3 runs to 16 residues. The CDR3 region has the DNA TGTGCCAGCAGTTACTCGGGACTAGCGGGAGTAGATACGCAGTATTTT. Translated, it gives CASSYSGLAGVDTQYF.

The J gene is TRBJ2-2, the V gene TRBV10-3; TRBD2 agrees at 7 bases. The V gene end was trimmed by 8 bases and the J gene end by 1 base; junction bases not matched to a gene: 4. CDR1 and CDR2 from the germline V gene are ENHRY and SYGVKD. This CDR3 is built from 14 residues. The CDR3 coding sequence is TGTGCCATCGTGGCTAGCGGGAACACCGGGGAGCTGTTTTTT. Its protein product is CAIVASGNTGELFF.

CDR3 DNA: TGTGCCAGCAGCTTACGGACTAGCGGGAGTTTGGCCAAAAACATTCAGTACTTC. Residues: CASSLRTSGSLAKNIQYF. V and J are TRBV7-9 and TRBJ2-4; 13 nucleotides match TRBD2. CDR1 and CDR2 (germline): SEHNR, FQNEAQ (reference sequence). This CDR3 comprises 18 residues. V lost 2 bases, J lost 1 base, and 5 bases stayed unmatched.

The rearrangement uses TRBV11-2 and TRBJ2-7, with D hard to call. The V gene's germline CDR1 is SGHAT and CDR2 FQNNGV. V was pared by 0 bases and J by 3 bases, with 9 bases between. This CDR3 is 14 amino acids long. The CDR3 region has the DNA TGTGCCAGCAGCTTAGATGACTCCAACTACGAGCAGTACTTC. Amino acids: CASSLDDSNYEQYF. The variable domain in full, completed from reference TRBV11-2 and TRBJ2-7, reads EAGVAQSPRYKIIEKRQSVAFWCNPISGHATLYWYQQILGQGPKLLIQFQNNGVVDDSQLPKDRFSAERLKGVDSTLKIQPAKLEDSAVYLCASSLDDSNYEQYFGPGTRLTVT.

The rearrangement joins TRBV7-9 to TRBJ1-4; 9 nucleotides line up with TRBD1. The germline CDR1 and CDR2 sequences are SEHNR and FQNEAQ (reference sequence). The J segment lost 7 bases and the V segment lost 2 bases, leaving 5 bases of the junction unmatched. This CDR3 comprises 15 residues. The DNA for the CDR3 is TGTGCCAGCAGCTTAACAGGGGGCTTGGGTGAAAAACTGTTTTTT. It yields the protein CASSLTGGLGEKLFF.

Details on this clone: Other DNA variants within this sample encode the same CDR3. The chain links TRBV29-1 to TRBJ2-3, with D perhaps matching TRBD2 (6 bases). Germline loops: CDR1 SQVTM, CDR2 ANQGSEA. The CDR3 extends over 13 amino acids. V lost 7 bases to trimming and J lost 0 bases, with 11 bases between them. The CDR3 loop is CSGVSGSTDTQYF. CDR3 nucleotides: TGCAGCGGGGTTAGCGGCAGCACAGATACGCAGTATTTT.